Here is one T cell receptor beta chain with its context. As yet, its antigen is unknown. The data were obtained in a study of resident and recirculating memory T cells in vitiligo. This table comes from immunoSEQ multiplex PCR, and its TCRdb copy is limited to in-frame clones, with some not included. The profile shows fewer than 85,000 clones, roughly 94% of them singletons. Patients who had received treatment within the previous three months were excluded. The CDR3 totals 14 residues. Germline lookup yields CDR1 SEHNR and CDR2 FQNEAQ (reference sequence). V trimming: 4 bases; J trimming: 2 bases; junction bases outside the gene matches: 2. Findings of the study overall: Clonality differed among vitiligo lesions, with no unique dominant clone.

J is TRBJ2-7 and V is TRBV7-9; TRBD1 aligns across 10 bases. Sequencing was done on a sample of blood. This sequence was found in a male donor with vitiligo. The CDR3 sequence is CASSSGQGPYEQYF. Written as DNA, the CDR3 is TGTGCCAGCAGCTCGGGACAGGGGCCCTACGAGCAGTACTTC.